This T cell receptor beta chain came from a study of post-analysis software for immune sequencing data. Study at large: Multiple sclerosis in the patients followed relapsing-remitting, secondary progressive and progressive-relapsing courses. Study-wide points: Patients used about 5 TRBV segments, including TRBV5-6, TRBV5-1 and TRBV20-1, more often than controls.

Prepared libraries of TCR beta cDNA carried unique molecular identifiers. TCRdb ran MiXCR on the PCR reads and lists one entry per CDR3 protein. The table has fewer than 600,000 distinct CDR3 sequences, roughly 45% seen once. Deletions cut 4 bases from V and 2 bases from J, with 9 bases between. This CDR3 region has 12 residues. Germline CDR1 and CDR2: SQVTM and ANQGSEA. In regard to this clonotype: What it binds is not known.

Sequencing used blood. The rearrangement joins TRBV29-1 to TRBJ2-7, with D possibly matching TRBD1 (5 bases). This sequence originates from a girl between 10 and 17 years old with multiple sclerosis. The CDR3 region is CSVVEGAYEQYF. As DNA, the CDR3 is TGCAGCGTTGTAGAAGGGGCCTACGAGCAGTACTTC.